The 14 T cell receptor beta chains reported below all come from one sample, sequenced in a study of shared clonotypes between healthy human individuals. Naive CD8 cells comprised CD45RO-negative, CCR7-positively selected cells, excluding terminally differentiated effector memory CD45RA+ cells. Generated by immunoSEQ multiplex PCR, the TCRdb table keeps only in-frame clones and is missing some. The sample yields under 1 million clones, 92% seen once. The sample consisted of naive CD8+ T cells sorted from blood. The receptor set was obtained from a man aged 25-45 years in good health.

The rearrangement joins TRBV11-2 to TRBJ2-3; 12 positions agree with TRBD2. The CDR3 runs 16 residues. CDR1 SGHAT and CDR2 FQNNGV come from the germline V gene. The trim removed 4 bases at V and 1 base at J, leaving 3 bases unmatched. The CDR3 spells CASSSRLAGGTDTQYF. CDR3 DNA: TGTGCCAGCAGCTCTAGACTAGCGGGAGGCACAGATACGCAGTATTTT.

The rearrangement joins TRBV10-3 to TRBJ1-2; 7 bases align to TRBD1. Unmatched junction bases numbered 12, after V lost 0 bases and J lost 5 bases. Germline CDR1 ENHRY, CDR2 SYGVKD. The CDR3 runs to 17 residues. The CDR3 sequence: CAISESSAGQGVYGYTF. Here the CDR3 DNA reads TGTGCCATCAGTGAGTCGAGTGCGGGTCAGGGGGTGTATGGCTACACCTTC.

V gene TRBV29-1 combines with J gene TRBJ2-6, with 9 bases aligning to TRBD1. Per the germline V gene, CDR1 is SQVTM and CDR2 is ANQGSEA. V dropped 6 bases and J dropped 2; count of bases not matched to a gene: 5. CDR3 length: 15 residues. The CDR3 loop is CSVTGGMAGANVLTF. Written as DNA, the CDR3 is TGCAGCGTCACAGGGGGCATGGCTGGGGCCAACGTCCTGACTTTC.

The CDR3 DNA sequence: TGTGCCAGCAGCGTAGTAGTTGGGGAGCTGTTTTTT. It translates to CASSVVVGELFF. The chain recombines TRBV9 with TRBJ2-2; unclear D gene. CDR1 is SGDLS and CDR2 is YYNGEE in the germline V gene. The V end was cut by 0 bases, the J end by 8 bases, with 5 bases between. The CDR3 consists of 12 residues. The full variable domain, in which reference TRBV9 and TRBJ2-2 provide the parts outside the CDR3, is DSGVTQTPKHLITATGQRVTLRCSPRSGDLSVYWYQQSLDQGLQFLIQYYNGEERAKGNILERFSAQQFPDLHSELNLSSLELGDSALYFCASSVVVGELFFGEGSRLTVL.

The rearrangement joins TRBV28 to TRBJ2-3, with a weak D call TRBD2 (6 bases). V was pared by 6 bases and J by 6 bases, with 13 bases between. Per the germline V gene, CDR1 is MDHEN and CDR2 is SYDVKM. The CDR3 has 13 amino acids. The CDR3 DNA is TGTGCCAGCAGGGAGGGTCAGCACGATACGCAGTATTTT. Its translation: CASREGQHDTQYF.

The chain has TRBV27 and TRBJ2-7; tentatively, D is TRBD2 (5 bases). V lost 3 bases to trimming and J lost 5 bases, with 17 bases between them. This CDR3 spans 15 amino acids. The germline CDR1 and CDR2 sequences are MNHEY and SMNVEV (reference sequence). The CDR3 spells CASSLSRGSINEQYF. The CDR3 region has the DNA TGTGCCAGCAGTTTGAGTCGGGGAAGCATAAACGAGCAGTACTTC.

J is TRBJ2-7 and V is TRBV5-6, with TRBD1 as a possible D gene (6 bases). CDR3 length equals 14 residues. Trimming stripped 4 bases from V and 3 bases from J, with 14 bases between. Germline loops: CDR1 SGHDT, CDR2 YYEEEE. The CDR3 is CASSPQGTLYEQYF. The CDR3 region has the DNA TGTGCCAGCAGCCCACAGGGTACCCTCTACGAGCAGTACTTC. The variable domain in full, with the rest retrieved from reference TRBV5-6 and TRBJ2-7, is DAGVTQSPTHLIKTRGQQVTLRCSPKSGHDTVSWYQQALGQGPQFIFQYYEEEERQRGNFPDRFSGHQFPNYSSELNVNALLLGDSALYLCASSPQGTLYEQYFGPGTRLTVT.

This clone was observed a single time. The rearrangement uses TRBV4-1 and TRBJ2-7; TRBD1 might be the D (7 bases). The CDR3 has 17 residues. Germline V gene data show CDR1 as MGHRA and CDR2 as YSYEKL. Trimming left V 4 bases short and J 2 bases short, with 21 bases between. The CDR3 protein is CASSPQGGEGITYEQYF. Here the CDR3 DNA reads TGCGCCAGCAGCCCTCAGGGGGGAGAAGGAATAACCTACGAGCAGTACTTC.

CDR3 sequence: CASSSGPNTEAFF. The CDR3 DNA is TGTGCCAGCAGCTCGGGACCGAACACTGAAGCTTTCTTT. The chain has TRBV7-9 and TRBJ1-1, with TRBD1 as a possible D gene (5 bases). Trimming took off 4 bases at V and 1 base at J, with 7 bases between the two ends. CDR3 length: 13 residues. Germline CDR1 is SEHNR and CDR2 is FQNEAQ (reference sequence).

This chain links TRBV7-9 with TRBJ2-7; 8 bases are shared with TRBD2. This CDR3 is built from 15 residues. With V trimmed by 5 bases and J by 1 base, 7 bases remained unmatched. CDR1 SEHNR and CDR2 FQNEAQ come from the germline V gene (reference sequence). The CDR3 is CASSAQAGVSYEQYF. The CDR3 DNA sequence: TGTGCCAGCAGCGCCCAAGCGGGAGTTTCCTACGAGCAGTACTTC.

This clone showed up just once. This sequence joins TRBV14 and TRBJ2-7; perhaps TRBD2 as D (6 bases). V lost 1 base and J 6 bases, leaving 10 bases between the germline ends. Looked up from germline, CDR1 is SGHDN and CDR2 is FVKESK. The CDR3 is made up of 13 amino acids. CDR3 residues: CASSQVAGSEQYF. The CDR3 nucleotides read TGTGCCAGCAGCCAAGTTGCGGGGTCCGAGCAGTACTTC.

This clone showed up just a few times. The CDR3 region is CASSLAQSDRGGEKLFF. Written as DNA, the CDR3 is TGCGCCAGCAGCTTGGCCCAATCGGACAGGGGGGGTGAAAAACTGTTTTTT. The gene calls are TRBV5-1 and TRBJ1-4, with 10 bases matching TRBD1. CDR3 length: 17 residues. Germline CDR1 and CDR2: SGHRS and YFSETQ. After removal of 0 bases from V and 7 bases from J, the junction contained 9 bases not matched to a gene.

J is TRBJ2-1 and V is TRBV7-9; D perhaps matches TRBD2 (6 bases). Trimming pared 5 bases from V and 5 bases from J, leaving 19 bases between. The CDR3 is 16 amino acids. CDR1 and CDR2 from the germline V gene are SEHNR and FQNEAQ (reference sequence). The CDR3 spells CASSANTGEVNNEQFF. In DNA, the CDR3 is TGTGCCAGCAGCGCCAATACGGGGGAGGTTAACAATGAGCAGTTCTTC.

About this clone itself: This may be a read error, as it is one base from a much larger clone. The rearrangement links TRBV2 to TRBJ2-7; the match to TRBD2 covers 10 bases. The CDR3 is 15 amino acids. CDR1 and CDR2 from the germline V gene are SNHLY and FYNNEI. The V gene end was trimmed by 0 bases and the J gene end by 4 bases; junction bases not matched to a gene: 3. The CDR3 protein is CASSEAPSGSYEQYF. The CDR3, as DNA: TGTGCCAGCAGTGAAGCGCCTAGCGGGAGTTACGAGCAGTACTTC.